This T cell receptor beta chain was found in a study of beta chain features in type 1 diabetes. Study-level results: Shortening that was moderate but significant affected the TCRB CDR3s of Type 1 diabetes patients in all four CD4+ subsets. Whatever favoring of shorter templates PCR might show would apply equally to patients and controls.

This clone was detected ten times or more. The target antigen is unknown. Germline lookup yields CDR1 ENHRY and CDR2 SYGVKD. V lost 3 bases, J lost 4 bases, and 16 bases lay in between. This CDR3 spans 15 amino acids. Every bit of the isolated RNA underwent reverse transcription, so sequencing read expressed TCRB transcripts. Using immunoSEQ multiplex PCR, the repertoire was profiled, and TCRdb retains in-frame clones only, with some absent. The sample contains over 150,000 clones, less than 9.5% of which appear only once. The sample comprised central memory CD4+ T cells from blood. The chain carries TRBV10-3 and TRBJ2-7; tentative D call: TRBD2 (6 bases). The clonotype was recovered from a man younger than 35 in good health. CDR3 in DNA: TGTGCCATCAGTGACATGGGGCGGGGCCGGTACGAGCAGTACTTC. Its translation: CAISDMGRGRYEQYF.